The sequence of this T cell receptor beta chain was determined in a study of early T cells in non-severe SARS-CoV-2 infection. Study summary: Sequencing was performed on bulk RNA from unsorted whole blood, leaving chains unpaired. Notes on the study in general: VDJdb matches were skewed toward anti-spike CD8 T cell responses.

This clonotype was seen a few times. Its matching antigen is unknown. Individual cDNA molecules were tagged with unique molecular identifiers. From the 5' RACE reads, TCRdb called clonotypes with MiXCR, one entry per CDR3 protein. Among some 80,000 distinct CDR3 sequences, more than 10% were seen once, and the ten largest hold about 14%. This CDR3 is 16 amino acids long. Germline V gene sequence: CDR1 KGHSH, CDR2 LQKENI. Trimming cost V 3 bases and J 2 bases, with 16 bases left between them. The sequenced sample was whole blood, obtained at baseline. The V gene is TRBV18, the J gene TRBJ1-2, with D possibly TRBD1 on 5 matching bases. The receptor was derived from an adult who was a healthcare worker with PCR-confirmed SARS-CoV-2 infection or an uninfected control (not recorded which). The donor label of this sample is uncertain. The CDR3 bases are TGTGCCAGCTCACCGAACAGGCAGCAGGTGAACTATGGCTACACCTTC. Amino acid sequence: CASSPNRQQVNYGYTF.